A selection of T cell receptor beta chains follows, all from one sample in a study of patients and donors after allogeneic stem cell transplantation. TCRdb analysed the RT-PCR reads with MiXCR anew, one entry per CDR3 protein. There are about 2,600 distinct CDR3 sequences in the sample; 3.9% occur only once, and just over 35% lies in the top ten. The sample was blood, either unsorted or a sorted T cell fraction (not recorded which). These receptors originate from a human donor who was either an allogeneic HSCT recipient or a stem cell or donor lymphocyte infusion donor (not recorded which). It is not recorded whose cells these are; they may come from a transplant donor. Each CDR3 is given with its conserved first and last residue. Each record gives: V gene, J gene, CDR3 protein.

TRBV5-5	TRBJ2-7	CASSLLGGLGYEQYF
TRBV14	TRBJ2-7	CASSQVRDWNF
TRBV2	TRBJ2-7	CASSGGQGFWNEQYF
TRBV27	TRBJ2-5	CASSLAGQFQETQYF
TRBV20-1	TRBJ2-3	CSAVTSGRSTDTQYF
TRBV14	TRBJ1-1	CASSQVRGGEAFF
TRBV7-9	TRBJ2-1	CASSPPAGTSGGRYNEQFF
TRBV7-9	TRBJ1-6	CASSLEGAGQVRLLHF
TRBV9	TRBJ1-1	CASSSRDLTEAFF
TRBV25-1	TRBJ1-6	CASNAGHNSPLHF
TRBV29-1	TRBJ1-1	CSVEPGTEAFF
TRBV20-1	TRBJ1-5	CSALAGQGSLNQPQHF
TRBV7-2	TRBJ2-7	CASSLGPVREQYF
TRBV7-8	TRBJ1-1	CASSLVAAGGMNTEAFF
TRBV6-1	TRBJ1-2	CASSEGQGARINYGYTF
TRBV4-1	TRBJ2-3	CASSQDRQVGSADTQYF